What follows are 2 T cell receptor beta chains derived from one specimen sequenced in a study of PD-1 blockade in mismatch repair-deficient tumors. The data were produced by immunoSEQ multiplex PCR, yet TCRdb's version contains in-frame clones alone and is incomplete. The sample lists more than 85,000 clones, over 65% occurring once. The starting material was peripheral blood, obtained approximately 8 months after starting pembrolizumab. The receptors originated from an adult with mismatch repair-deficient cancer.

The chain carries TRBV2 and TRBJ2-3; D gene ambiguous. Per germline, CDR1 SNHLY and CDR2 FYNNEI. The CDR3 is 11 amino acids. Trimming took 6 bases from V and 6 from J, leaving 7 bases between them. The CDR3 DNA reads TGTGCCAGCAGCCAGGCGGATACGCAGTATTTT. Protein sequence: CASSQADTQYF. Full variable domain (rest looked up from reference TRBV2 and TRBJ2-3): EPEVTQTPSHQVTQMGQEVILRCVPISNHLYFYWYRQILGQKVEFLVSFYNNEISEKSEIFDDQFSVERPDGSNFTLKIRSTKLEDSAMYFCASSQADTQYFGPGTRLTVL.

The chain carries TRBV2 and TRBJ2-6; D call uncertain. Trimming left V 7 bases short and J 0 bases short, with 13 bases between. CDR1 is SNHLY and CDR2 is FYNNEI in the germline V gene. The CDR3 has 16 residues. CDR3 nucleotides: TGTGCCAGCAAGCAAGGTCGGAACTCTGGGGCCAACGTCCTGACTTTC. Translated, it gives CASKQGRNSGANVLTF. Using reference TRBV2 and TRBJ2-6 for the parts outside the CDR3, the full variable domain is EPEVTQTPSHQVTQMGQEVILRCVPISNHLYFYWYRQILGQKVEFLVSFYNNEISEKSEIFDDQFSVERPDGSNFTLKIRSTKLEDSAMYFCASKQGRNSGANVLTFGAGSRLTVL.